A selection of T cell receptor beta chains follows, all from one sample in a study of blood T cell repertoires in COVID-19. Profiled with immunoSEQ multiplex PCR; TCRdb holds only in-frame clones, not every one. The sample includes over 200,000 clones, roughly 85% of them seen just once. Source material: peripheral blood. These receptors came from a woman aged 18-29 years who had recovered from COVID-19. Both conserved end residues are part of each CDR3.

J gene	V gene	CDR3 protein
TRBJ2-3	TRBV6-5	CASSPGLNTDTQYF
TRBJ2-5	TRBV11-2	CASSGGLAVRETQYF
TRBJ2-3	TRBV15	CATSRRTGTDTQYF
TRBJ1-5	TRBV19	CASSIGQGKQPQHF
TRBJ2-7	TRBV21-1	CASSSQGPYEQYF
TRBJ2-5	TRBV5-4	CASSLIGVDQETQYF
TRBJ2-1	TRBV3-1/TRBV3-2	CASSKRTLAGDHNEQFF
TRBJ2-1	TRBV9	CASSSRTGGSEQFF
TRBJ2-7	TRBV14	CASSQLAGPEQYF
TRBJ1-2	TRBV3-1/TRBV3-2	CASSQPRGGLNGYTF
TRBJ2-2	TRBV5-4	CASSLGGKNTGELFF
TRBJ1-1	TRBV9	CASSPQEEGTEAFF
TRBJ1-1	TRBV19	CASSYREPNTEAFF
TRBJ2-1	TRBV6-5	CASGIKSSYNEQFF
TRBJ1-2	TRBV5-1	CASGQGGYTF
TRBJ2-1	TRBV18	CASSPERTGDNEQFF
TRBJ2-7	TRBV5-6	CASSLGRNYEQYF
TRBJ2-1	TRBV6-4	CASSEETSGGGEQFF
TRBJ2-1	TRBV5-1	CASSNGQISYNEQFF
TRBJ2-1	TRBV10-3	CAIKGEGGYNEQFF
TRBJ2-7	TRBV5-8	CASSLGVGALSYEQYF
TRBJ2-5	TRBV7-2	CASSPRAGGRETQYF
TRBJ2-7	TRBV7-9	CASSHLAGGNEQYF
TRBJ1-4	TRBV6-2/TRBV6-3	CASSYEVQEKLFF
TRBJ1-2	TRBV28	CASSPLTSGDLGYTF
TRBJ1-2	TRBV4-1	CASSQGAFGQGLGYTF
TRBJ1-5	TRBV14	CASSHLQSFFDQPQHF
TRBJ2-3	TRBV15	CATSSLQESQYF
TRBJ1-3	TRBV30	CAWSSGLISGNTIYF
TRBJ2-6	TRBV6-2/TRBV6-3	CASSWAGASGANVLTF
TRBJ1-1	TRBV30	CAWSEMTGTEAFF
TRBJ2-7	TRBV6-5	CASRAGGPGFEQYF
TRBJ2-7	TRBV29-1	CSVAGTGPYEQYF
TRBJ2-1	TRBV7-2	CASSLYGVGHEQFF
TRBJ2-7	TRBV4-2	CASSQEGTSGTYEQYF
TRBJ1-2	TRBV6-5	CASSQNYGYTF
TRBJ1-3	TRBV25-1	CASSESRVGGGGNTIYF
TRBJ2-1	TRBV5-1	CASSLDGRELYNEQFF
TRBJ2-1	TRBV9	CASSVGASGRANEQFF
TRBJ1-5	TRBV5-6	CASSAGGNQPQHF
TRBJ2-1	TRBV25-1	CASSDPSSSVNNEQFF
TRBJ1-5	TRBV5-4	CASSLDAGDPQHF
TRBJ1-1	TRBV11-2	CASSPSEWNTEAFF
TRBJ2-1	TRBV27	CASSPGRTPGDEQFF
TRBJ2-5	TRBV6-6	CASGDPWQETQYF
TRBJ2-7	TRBV5-4	CATGTSGRGGASYEQYF
TRBJ2-7	TRBV11-2	CASSRQEYYEQYF
TRBJ2-3	TRBV4-1	CASSQSPGLEADTQYF
TRBJ2-1	TRBV27	CASSGNLRDYEQFF
TRBJ2-5	TRBV7-2	CASSLDGAGGETQYF
TRBJ1-5	TRBV6-2/TRBV6-3	CASSYRGTGSNQPQHF
TRBJ2-5	TRBV5-1	CASRDKDWRETQYF
TRBJ2-1	TRBV7-3	CASSLMGAVDLGNEQFF
TRBJ2-5	TRBV2	CASRRIAGQQETQYF
TRBJ2-3	TRBV7-3	CASSPRGTSGRDTQYF